A single sample is the source of the 19 T cell receptor beta chains below, sequenced in a study of vaccination and CD4 T cells after COVID-19. Indicated treatment: approximately 9-day PBMC culture with coronavirus spike peptide pools or control peptides (ViraFEST assay). CD4+ T cells that had been cultured provided DNA sequenced with the Oncomine TCR Beta short-read assay. MiXCR was run by TCRdb on the PCR reads, yielding one entry per CDR3 protein. This sample yields about 8,900 distinct CDR3 sequences, of which 64% are seen a single time; 30% belongs to the top ten. Antigen specificity for these receptors is unknown. The material sequenced was CD4+ T cells from blood, cultured in vitro. Receptors were obtained from a human donor who had recovered from COVID-19.

J is TRBJ2-5 and V is TRBV4-1; 11 bases map to TRBD2. Germline values: CDR1 MGHRA, CDR2 YSYEKL. V was clipped by 0 bases and J by 4 bases; unmatched bases: 4. The CDR3 covers 16 residues. As DNA, the CDR3 is TGCGCCAGCAGCCAAGAGCGGCTAGCGGGAGGAGAGACCCAGTACTTC. Protein: CASSQERLAGGETQYF.

DNA of the CDR3: TGTGCCAGCTCCCCAAGCGGGATTTGGGAGACCCAGTACTTC. It yields the protein CASSPSGIWETQYF. The chain is built from TRBV18 and TRBJ2-5; 7 bases map to TRBD2. The junction had 9 bases not matched to a gene; V was cut back by 6 bases and J by 5 bases. CDR3 length: 14 amino acids. CDR1 is KGHSH, CDR2 LQKENI, per germline. The full variable domain, completed using reference TRBV18 and TRBJ2-5, is NAGVMQNPRHLVRRRGQEARLRCSPMKGHSHVYWYRQLPEEGLKFMVYLQKENIIDESGMPKERFSAEFPKEGPSILRIQQVVRGDSAAYFCASSPSGIWETQYFGPGTRLLVL.

This clonotype was seen only once. This sequence joins TRBV27 and TRBJ2-2; D may correspond to TRBD1 or TRBD2 (5 bases each). There are 14 residues in the CDR3. The germline V gene has CDR1 MNHEY and CDR2 SMNVEV (reference sequence). The V gene lost 8 bases and the J gene lost 3 bases, with 13 bases spanning the gap. CDR3 sequence: CASGGTGYTGELFF. In DNA, the CDR3 is TGTGCCAGCGGAGGAACAGGTTACACCGGGGAGCTGTTTTTT.

This chain links TRBV15 with TRBJ2-3; TRBD2 might be the D (6 bases). Germline-derived CDR1 and CDR2 are LNHNV and YYDKDF (reference sequence). Trimming shortened V by 0 bases and J by 2 bases, and 21 bases separated the two germline ends. The CDR3 consists of 19 residues. Here the CDR3 reads CATSRDVWGDPVSTDTQYF. The CDR3 DNA sequence: TGTGCCACCAGCAGAGATGTTTGGGGGGACCCAGTTTCCACAGATACGCAGTATTTT.

The chain combines TRBV5-4 with TRBJ1-1, with a weak D call TRBD1 (5 bases). Germline lookup yields CDR1 SGHNT and CDR2 YYREEE (reference sequence). V dropped 4 bases and J dropped 1 base, with 8 bases sitting between them. This CDR3 has 13 residues. As DNA, the CDR3 is TGTGCCAGCAGCCTGGACACGAACACTGAAGCTTTCTTT. It codes for CASSLDTNTEAFF.

This clonotype was recorded a few times. V is TRBV6-2 or TRBV6-3 and J is TRBJ2-2; 7 bases map to TRBD2. Per germline, CDR1 MNHEY and CDR2 SVGEGT. The CDR3 totals 14 residues. V lost 9 bases to trimming and J lost 0 bases; unmatched junction nucleotides: 4. In DNA, the CDR3 is TGTGCCAGTGCTAGCGGTGCGAACACCGGGGAGCTGTTTTTT. Its translation is CASASGANTGELFF.

The chain combines TRBV10-1 with TRBJ1-5; possible D gene TRBD1, 6 bases. This CDR3 region has 15 residues. V gave up 8 bases and J gave up 7 bases, with 21 bases separating them. Germline CDR1 and CDR2: WNHNN and SYGVQD (reference sequence). Written as DNA, the CDR3 is TGCGCCAGCCGGACCCAGGGGCCCCGCAGGCAGCCCCAGCATTTT. Amino acid sequence: CASRTQGPRRQPQHF.

The V call is TRBV6-1, the J call TRBJ2-3, with D uncertain. Germline assignment: CDR1 MNHNS and CDR2 SASEGT. CDR3 length: 15 amino acids. V was shortened by 6 bases and J by 2 bases, with 15 bases between the two germline ends. The CDR3 region is CASSVSPAHTDTQYF. The CDR3 region has the DNA TGTGCCAGCAGCGTTTCCCCCGCCCACACAGATACGCAGTATTTT.

This rearrangement joins TRBV7-2 to TRBJ2-1, with TRBD2 matching over 11 bases. The J segment lost 8 bases and the V segment lost 1 base, leaving 4 bases of the junction unmatched. Germline-derived CDR1 and CDR2 are SGHTA and FQGNSA. The CDR3 runs 15 residues. The CDR3 protein is CASSLEGLAVDEQFF. In DNA, the CDR3 is TGTGCCAGCAGCTTAGAGGGACTAGCGGTGGATGAGCAGTTCTTC.

V is TRBV20-1 and J is TRBJ1-2, with no clear D. Germline V lookup: CDR1 DFQATT, CDR2 SNEGSKA (reference sequence). The CDR3 contains 11 residues. The CDR3 protein is CRPGYVSGYTF. As DNA, the CDR3 is TGCAGACCGGGGTATGTCTCGGGCTACACCTTC.

The CDR3 DNA follows: TGTGCCAGCAGCCCGATGGGGGTGAACACTGAAGCTTTCTTT. Its translation is CASSPMGVNTEAFF. The chain combines TRBV28 with TRBJ1-1, with D possibly matching TRBD1 (5 bases). The CDR3 loop spans 14 amino acids. The V gene's germline CDR1 is MDHEN and CDR2 SYDVKM. V lost 6 bases and J 0 bases, leaving 11 bases between the germline ends.

V and J are TRBV20-1 and TRBJ2-2; D tentatively fits TRBD1 or TRBD2 (5 bases each). The V gene lost 0 bases and the J gene lost 6 bases, with 14 bases spanning the gap. This CDR3 has 15 residues. CDR1 is DFQATT, CDR2 SNEGSKA, per germline (reference sequence). CDR3 bases: TGCAGTGCTAGAGACCTGGGACCCGGGGCCGGGGAGCTGTTTTTT. This encodes CSARDLGPGAGELFF.

The rearrangement joins TRBV18 to TRBJ2-5, with D tentatively TRBD2 (6 bases). V lost 0 bases, J lost 4 bases, and 6 bases lay in between. The CDR3 extends over 13 amino acids. CDR1 KGHSH and CDR2 LQKENI come from the germline V gene. DNA of the CDR3: TGTGCCAGCTCACCACCGCGGGGAGAGACCCAGTACTTC. Translation gives CASSPPRGETQYF.

This clonotype is categorized as large. The rearrangement joins TRBV6-2 or TRBV6-3 to TRBJ2-2; D unclear. The germline gives CDR1 MNHEY, CDR2 SVGEGT. V was shortened by 2 bases and J by 2 bases, with 9 bases between the two germline ends. This CDR3 has 15 amino acids. CDR3 sequence reads: CASSYGRLNTGELFF. The CDR3 DNA reads TGTGCCAGCAGTTACGGCCGACTCAACACCGGGGAGCTGTTTTTT.

The chain employs TRBV6-4 and TRBJ1-1; 7 nucleotides align to TRBD1. From germline, CDR1 is MRHNA and CDR2 SNTAGT. This CDR3 is 13 amino acids long. After removal of 6 bases from V and 1 base from J, the junction contained 2 bases not matched to a gene. CDR3 nucleotides: TGTGCCAGCAGCCGGACAGGGAACACTGAAGCTTTCTTT. It encodes CASSRTGNTEAFF.

This clonotype turned up a few times. The CDR3 DNA sequence: TGCAGTGCTAGAGGGACAGGGAATCAGCCCCAGCATTTT. Amino acids: CSARGTGNQPQHF. V is TRBV20-1 and J is TRBJ1-5; 8 nucleotides match TRBD1. With 1 base clipped from V and 4 bases from J, the junction kept 0 bases outside the gene matches. Germline CDR1 reads DFQATT; CDR2 reads SNEGSKA (reference sequence). The CDR3 spans 13 residues.

This clonotype was observed a handful of times. The chain recombines TRBV15 with TRBJ1-6, with D maybe TRBD1 (6 bases). V dropped 0 bases and J dropped 7 bases, with 13 bases sitting between them. There are 16 residues in the CDR3. Germline loops: CDR1 LNHNV, CDR2 YYDKDF (reference sequence). The CDR3 protein is CATSRDPGARNSPLHF. The CDR3 nucleotides are TGTGCCACCAGCAGAGATCCGGGGGCGAGGAATTCACCCCTCCACTTT.

V and J are TRBV19 and TRBJ1-5; D remains unclear. This CDR3 has 16 residues. Germline CDR1 LNHDA, CDR2 SQIVND (reference sequence). With 3 bases removed from V and 4 bases from J, the gap between germline ends came to 16 bases. CDR3 loop: CASSINSPRTNQPQHF. The CDR3 nucleotides read TGTGCCAGTAGTATCAATTCCCCCAGAACTAATCAGCCCCAGCATTTT.

The V call is TRBV25-1, the J call TRBJ1-2; D might be TRBD1 (6 bases). Germline CDR1 and CDR2: MGHDK and SYGVNS. This CDR3 has 17 amino acids. Trimming shortened V by 5 bases and J by 7 bases, and 26 bases separated the two germline ends. This CDR3 reads CASSPSPFRGGMGGYTF. In DNA form, the CDR3 reads TGTGCCAGCAGTCCAAGCCCCTTTAGGGGGGGAATGGGTGGCTACACCTTC.